This T cell receptor beta chain appears in the sequencing data of a study of blood T cells in healthy people across ages. CDR3 length: 11 amino acids. Germline CDR1 SEHNR, CDR2 FQNEAQ (reference sequence). The V end lost 7 bases, the J end lost 13 bases, and 16 bases lay between the germline ends. No fewer than 7 million PBMCs went into each sample. Together with a sample-barcoded 5' primer, a J-beta primer mix was included in a second PCR lasting about 7 to 12 cycles. Each cDNA molecule was tagged by a template-switch adaptor with 12 random nucleotides. TCRdb recomputed calls from the 5' RACE reads with MiXCR, one row per CDR3 protein. The table lists 750,000 to 850,000 distinct CDR3 sequences, 20% to 25% of them singletons. This clonotype was observed a few times. Another study also made use of these data, one on T cells of mothers and their children. That source notes: The yield was over 9 million TCR beta CDR3 reads from each mother and a few million from each child. Thymic selection, a shaping force on TCR recombination output, acts similarly in related and unrelated pairs.

Material: blood. V usage is TRBV7-9 and J usage is TRBJ1-2, with D possibly being TRBD1 (5 bases). The receptor comes from a boy aged 5 to 17 in good health. CDR3 amino acids: CASTAGVICTF. CDR3 coding DNA: TGTGCCAGCACCGCGGGGGTCATTTGCACCTTC.